The next 10 T cell receptor beta chains were all read from a single sample in a study of T cell responses to AZD1222 COVID-19 vaccine. Libraries were prepared by immunoSEQ multiplex PCR; TCRdb keeps only in-frame clonotypes and omits some of them. The sample yields over 150,000 clones, around 93% seen once. The specimen was peripheral blood, collected 28 days after the second AZD1222 dose. The receptor source for this set is an adult who received the AZD1222 COVID-19 vaccine.

The chain combines TRBV5-1 with TRBJ2-2; 10 bases fit TRBD2. The ends lost 6 bases at V and 14 bases at J; junction bases unmatched: 16. The germline CDR1 and CDR2 sequences are SGHRS and YFSETQ. The CDR3 contains 15 residues. CDR3 bases: TGCGCCAGCACTAGCGGGGGACCACTCATCGCGCGACTGTTTTTT. This translates into CASTSGGPLIARLFF.

The chain joins TRBV5-1 to TRBJ1-5, with a possible D match to TRBD1 (6 bases). CDR1 is SGHRS, CDR2 YFSETQ, per germline. Deletions cut 0 bases from V and 7 bases from J, with 11 bases between. This CDR3 region has 14 residues. The CDR3 DNA sequence: TGCGCCAGCAGCTTGGTGGCAGGGGACCAGCCCCAGCATTTT. Translation gives CASSLVAGDQPQHF.

This clone was detected a few times. This rearrangement joins TRBV6-4 to TRBJ2-5; 8 bases are shared with TRBD2. This CDR3 is 15 amino acids long. With V trimmed by 3 bases and J by 1 base, 4 bases remained unmatched. The V gene's germline CDR1 is MRHNA and CDR2 SNTAGT. This chain's CDR3 is CASSEGGGLQETQYF. CDR3 coding DNA: TGTGCCAGCAGTGAAGGCGGGGGGCTCCAAGAGACCCAGTACTTC.

The chain is built from TRBV28 and TRBJ1-2; TRBD1 agrees at 9 bases. V was clipped by 4 bases and J by 3 bases; unmatched bases: 6. The germline V gene has CDR1 MDHEN and CDR2 SYDVKM. This CDR3 has 15 residues. The CDR3 here is CASSYDRGIDYGYTF. CDR3 DNA: TGTGCCAGCAGTTATGACAGGGGGATTGACTATGGCTACACCTTC.

The chain carries TRBV7-8 and TRBJ2-5, with TRBD1 identical over 7 bases. The germline gives CDR1 SGHVS, CDR2 FQNEAQ. The junction had 10 bases not matched to a gene; V was cut back by 5 bases and J by 4 bases. This CDR3 comprises 15 residues. CDR3 residues: CASSTTTGSRETQYF. The CDR3 DNA is TGTGCCAGCAGCACAACGACAGGGAGTCGAGAGACCCAGTACTTC. The complete variable domain, with remaining parts taken from reference TRBV7-8 and TRBJ2-5, reads GAGVSQSPRYKVAKRGQDVALRCDPISGHVSLFWYQQALGQGPEFLTYFQNEAQLDKSGLPSDRFFAERPEGSVSTLKIQRTQQEDSAVYLCASSTTTGSRETQYFGPGTRLLVL.

The J gene is TRBJ2-2, the V gene TRBV13; D is unresolved. This CDR3 is built from 17 residues. From germline, CDR1 is PRHDT and CDR2 FYEKMQ (reference sequence). Trimming shortened V by 0 bases and J by 4 bases, and 15 bases separated the two germline ends. The CDR3 protein is CASSLGAYLRGTGELFF. As DNA, the CDR3 is TGTGCCAGCAGCTTAGGGGCCTACCTTCGTGGCACCGGGGAGCTGTTTTTT.

J is TRBJ1-1 and V is TRBV27; 7 bases align to TRBD1. This CDR3 region has 16 residues. Germline assignment: CDR1 MNHEY and CDR2 SMNVEV (reference sequence). V shed 2 bases, J shed 0 bases, and the junction held 6 bases outside the gene matches. CDR3 DNA: TGTGCCAGCAGTTTAACGGGACAGTGGATGAACACTGAAGCTTTCTTT. Its translation is CASSLTGQWMNTEAFF.

This clone was seen once. The chain uses TRBV19 and TRBJ2-1; D call uncertain. The CDR3 has 16 amino acids. V was clipped by 3 bases and J by 8 bases, with 20 bases between them. CDR1 is LNHDA, CDR2 SQIVND, per germline (reference sequence). The DNA for the CDR3 is TGTGCCAGTAGTATTTTACCGGACCGAGGCCTCGATGAGCAGTTCTTC. It specifies CASSILPDRGLDEQFF.

The CDR3 nucleotides read TGTGCCAGCTCACCACGGGAGGGTAGCACAGATACGCAGTATTTT. It codes for CASSPREGSTDTQYF. The chain is built from TRBV18 and TRBJ2-3; 7 bases are a match to TRBD2. The germline CDR1 and CDR2 sequences are KGHSH and LQKENI. There are 15 residues in the CDR3. V gave up 1 base and J gave up 0 bases; unmatched junction bases: 1.

The V and J genes are TRBV7-9 and TRBJ1-5, with unresolved D. The CDR3 consists of 13 residues. Between the trimmed V and J ends, which lost 4 bases and 6 bases, there was a span of 10 bases. Germline CDR1 is SEHNR and CDR2 is FQNEAQ (reference sequence). The CDR3 sequence is CASSSYPGQPQHF. DNA of the CDR3: TGTGCCAGCAGCTCCTACCCCGGTCAGCCCCAGCATTTT.